A selection of T cell receptor beta chains follows, all from one sample in a study of Ad26.COV2.S vaccination and SARS-CoV-2 variants. The data were produced by immunoSEQ multiplex PCR, yet TCRdb's version contains in-frame clones alone and is incomplete. Here the sample spans 350,000 to 500,000 clones, about 92% being singletons. Specimen: peripheral blood, collected in a trial of Ad26.COV2.S vaccine versus placebo. The receptors shown here come from a person between 18 and 65 years old who received the Ad26.COV2.S COVID-19 vaccine or a placebo. CDR3s include the opening cysteine and the closing phenylalanine or tryptophan. A D gene is named only where the DNA matches it firmly. Clone size is stated in some rows and not others, as once, few, many or a class when expanded.

TRBV3-1/TRBV3-2	TRBD2	TRBJ2-1	few	TGTGCCAGCAGCCAAGGGGGGACTAGCGGGAATGAGCAGTTCTTC	CASSQGGTSGNEQFF
TRBV7-2	-	TRBJ2-7	-	TGTGCCAGCAGCTTAGGACCTTCGATTGAGCAGTACTTC	CASSLGPSIEQYF
TRBV3-1/TRBV3-2	-	TRBJ2-1	-	TGTGCCAGCAGCCATCTAACCCCGGGAGTAGACAAGGAGCAGTTCTTC	CASSHLTPGVDKEQFF
TRBV6-4	TRBD1	TRBJ2-3	-	TGTGCCAGCAGTGAGTTGCAGGGGGCACAAGATACGCAGTATTTT	CASSELQGAQDTQYF
TRBV28	TRBD1	TRBJ1-1	-	TGTGCCAGCATCACTGTGGGGACAGGGAGGGGAAGAGGGGCTTTCTTT	CASITVGTGRGRGAFF
TRBV29-1	TRBD1	TRBJ1-2	-	TGCAGCGTTGAAGCGACAGGGCGCGGCTACACCTTC	CSVEATGRGYTF
TRBV7-8	-	TRBJ2-7	-	TGTGCCAGCAGTCGAGTAAGACACGAGCAGTACTTC	CASSRVRHEQYF
TRBV27	-	TRBJ2-3	once	TGTGCCAGCAGTTTAGAGGGGACCGACTTCCCAGATACGCAGTATTTT	CASSLEGTDFPDTQYF
TRBV11-2	TRBD2	TRBJ2-3	-	TGTGCCAGCAGCCAATGGAAGCGGGAATCAACAGATACGCAGTATTTT	CASSQWKRESTDTQYF
TRBV7-3	TRBD2	TRBJ2-7	-	TGTGCCAGCAGCTTAACAGCGGGAGGAGCGTACGAGCAGTACTTC	CASSLTAGGAYEQYF
TRBV5-1	-	TRBJ2-5	-	TGCGCCAGCAGCTTGGCGGGGACGCTGCAAGAGACCCAGTACTTC	CASSLAGTLQETQYF
TRBV29-1	TRBD2	TRBJ2-1	-	TGCAGCGTCGAACTCCCTCGGGAGGGGGGTGAGCAGTTCTTC	CSVELPREGGEQFF
TRBV7-9	-	TRBJ1-1	-	TGTGCCAGCAGTGCCGAGAGGCTACTTGAAGCTTTCTTT	CASSAERLLEAFF
TRBV18	-	TRBJ2-3	-	TGTGCCAGCTCACCACCCAGGGAGACAGATACGCAGTATTTT	CASSPPRETDTQYF
TRBV14	-	TRBJ2-3	-	TGTGCCAGCAGCCAAGATCTCGGGTGGACAGATACGCAGTATTTT	CASSQDLGWTDTQYF
TRBV9	-	TRBJ2-1	-	TGTGCCAGCAGCGGAGTAAACCCCCTGGGTGCGAATGAGCAGTTCTTC	CASSGVNPLGANEQFF
TRBV30	-	TRBJ2-5	-	TGTGCCTGGAGTGCCTGGACAGCTCGTTCAGAGACCCAGTACTTC	CAWSAWTARSETQYF
TRBV2	TRBD2	TRBJ2-2	-	TGTGCCAGCAGTGATGAAAGCGGGAGGCCCTCGGGGGGGGAGCTGTTTTTT	CASSDESGRPSGGELFF
TRBV3-1/TRBV3-2	-	TRBJ2-3	-	TGTGCCAGCAGCCAAGATCAAAGGGGGGCAGTCAAAGAAGATACGCAGTATTTT	CASSQDQRGAVKEDTQYF
TRBV7-6	-	TRBJ2-7	-	TGTGCCAGCAGTTTAGTCGGGGACCCCGAGGGCGAGCAGTACTTC	CASSLVGDPEGEQYF
TRBV7-9	TRBD1	TRBJ1-6	-	TGTGCCAGCAGCACAGGGGATTCACCCCTCCACTTT	CASSTGDSPLHF
TRBV7-9	-	TRBJ1-6	once	TGTGCCAGCAGCTTAGCTTCTGGCTGGAATTCACCCCTCCACTTT	CASSLASGWNSPLHF